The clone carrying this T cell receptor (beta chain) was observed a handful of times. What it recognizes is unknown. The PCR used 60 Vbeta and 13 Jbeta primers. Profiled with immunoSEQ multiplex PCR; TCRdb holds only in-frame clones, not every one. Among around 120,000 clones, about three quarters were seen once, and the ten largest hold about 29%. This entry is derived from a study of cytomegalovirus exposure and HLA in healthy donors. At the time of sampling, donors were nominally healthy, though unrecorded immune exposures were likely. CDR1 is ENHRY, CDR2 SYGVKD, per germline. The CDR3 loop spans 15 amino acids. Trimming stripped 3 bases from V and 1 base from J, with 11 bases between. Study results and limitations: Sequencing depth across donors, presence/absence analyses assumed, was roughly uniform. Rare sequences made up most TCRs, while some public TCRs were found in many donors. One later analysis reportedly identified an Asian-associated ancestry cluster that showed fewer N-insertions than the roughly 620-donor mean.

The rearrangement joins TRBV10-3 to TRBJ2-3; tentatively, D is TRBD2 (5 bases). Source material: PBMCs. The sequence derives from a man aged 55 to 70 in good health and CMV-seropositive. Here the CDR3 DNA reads TGTGCCATCAGTGATCGGGGTTTCGGCACAGATACGCAGTATTTT. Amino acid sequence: CAISDRGFGTDTQYF.